Shown below are 6 T cell receptor beta chains from a single sample sequenced in a study of cytomegalovirus exposure and HLA in healthy donors. The table came from immunoSEQ multiplex PCR; TCRdb's copy has only in-frame clones and leaves some out. The table has around 80,000 clones, about 95% seen once; the top ten hold 0.55% to 0.75%. The sample comprised PBMCs. The receptors were sampled from a woman younger than 30 in good health and CMV-seronegative.

This clone was detected only once. The chain uses TRBV10-3 and TRBJ2-1; the D gene is possibly TRBD2 (6 bases). Per the germline V gene, CDR1 is ENHRY and CDR2 is SYGVKD. Trimming removed 0 bases at V and 10 bases at J, with 19 bases between. This CDR3 is 16 amino acids long. CDR3: CAISESGGALGREQFF. The CDR3 region has the DNA TGTGCCATCAGTGAGTCGGGCGGGGCCTTAGGGCGCGAGCAGTTCTTC.

The V gene is TRBV5-5, the J gene TRBJ1-2; TRBD1 matches 7 bases. From germline, CDR1 is SGHKS and CDR2 YYEKEE (reference sequence). With 3 bases clipped from V and 4 bases from J, the junction kept 9 bases outside the gene matches. The CDR3 loop spans 15 amino acids. CDR3 loop: CASSSPTGTIYGYTF. The CDR3 DNA is TGTGCCAGCAGCTCCCCGACAGGGACCATCTATGGCTACACCTTC.

The CDR3: CASSFGDASQETQYF. Here the CDR3 DNA reads TGCGCCAGCAGCTTCGGAGATGCCTCGCAAGAGACCCAGTACTTC. The chain has TRBV5-1 and TRBJ2-5, with no clear D. Germline V CDR1 and CDR2: SGHRS, YFSETQ. V lost 2 bases and J lost 2, with 13 bases in between. The CDR3 spans 15 residues. Full variable domain (outside the CDR3, taken from reference TRBV5-1 and TRBJ2-5): KAGVTQTPRYLIKTRGQQVTLSCSPISGHRSVSWYQQTPGQGLQFLFEYFSETQRNKGNFPGRFSGRQFSNSRSEMNVSTLELGDSALYLCASSFGDASQETQYFGPGTRLLVL.

J is TRBJ1-1 and V is TRBV9; 8 nucleotides agree with TRBD1. The V segment lost 4 bases and the J segment 7 bases; nucleotides outside the gene matches: 12. The CDR3 totals 15 residues. Germline V gives CDR1 SGDLS, CDR2 YYNGEE. The CDR3: CASSRGGQGGSEAFF. The CDR3 DNA sequence: TGTGCCAGCAGCCGAGGCGGACAGGGAGGGAGTGAAGCTTTCTTT.

V is TRBV4-3 and J is TRBJ1-6; D may be TRBD1 (5 bases). CDR1 is LGHNA and CDR2 is YSLEER in the germline V gene. V was clipped by 1 base and J by 6 bases, with 7 bases between them. The CDR3 runs to 14 residues. The CDR3 loop is CASSQGQSNSPLHF. As DNA, the CDR3 is TGCGCCAGCAGCCAAGGACAGAGTAATTCACCCCTCCACTTT.

The genes are TRBV27 and TRBJ2-1; 11 nucleotides agree with TRBD1. Germline CDR1 reads MNHEY; CDR2 reads SMNVEV (reference sequence). CDR3 length equals 13 residues. J gave up 15 bases and V 0 bases, and 4 bases lay outside the gene matches. CDR3 DNA sequence: TGTGCCAGCAGTTTATCTAGCGGGACAGGGGGGTTCTTC. As protein: CASSLSSGTGGFF.